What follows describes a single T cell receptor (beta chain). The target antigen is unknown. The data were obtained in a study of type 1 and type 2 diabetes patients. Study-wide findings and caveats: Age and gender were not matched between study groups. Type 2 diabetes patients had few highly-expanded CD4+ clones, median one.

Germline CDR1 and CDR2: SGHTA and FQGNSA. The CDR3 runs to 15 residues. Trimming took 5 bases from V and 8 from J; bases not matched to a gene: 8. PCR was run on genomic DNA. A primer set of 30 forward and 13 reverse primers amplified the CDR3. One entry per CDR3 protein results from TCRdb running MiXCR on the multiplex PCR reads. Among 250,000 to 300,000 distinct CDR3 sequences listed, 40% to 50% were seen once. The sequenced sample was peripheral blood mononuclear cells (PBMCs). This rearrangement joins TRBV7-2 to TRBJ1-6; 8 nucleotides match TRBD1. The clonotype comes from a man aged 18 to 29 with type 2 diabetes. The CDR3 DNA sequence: TGTGCCAGCAGCCCAAACACAGGGGGTTATTCACCCCTCCACTTT. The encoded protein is CASSPNTGGYSPLHF.